What follows are 26 T cell receptor beta chains derived from one specimen sequenced in a study of T cell repertoires in cytomegalovirus infection. TCRdb passed the reads through MiXCR, listing each CDR3 protein once. The sample consists of 86,000 or so distinct CDR3 sequences, 20% to 30% of them appearing once. These receptors are not linked to any known antigen. Sequenced material: CD8+ T cells from cultured PBMCs, taken from culture after CMV antigen stimulation. These receptors all come from a human donor in good health (CMV status not recorded). Some clones in this sample may be carry-over from other donors' samples.

This sequence joins TRBV5-4 and TRBJ1-2; D is uncertain. The CDR3 runs 16 residues. V lost 4 bases, J lost 6 bases, and 22 bases lay in between. Germline-derived CDR1 and CDR2 are SGHNT and YYREEE (reference sequence). This CDR3 reads CASSTGAFSTLHGYTF. The CDR3 DNA follows: TGTGCCAGCAGCACCGGAGCATTTTCGACCCTCCATGGCTACACCTTC.

This clonotype occurred a few times. The J gene is TRBJ1-2, the V gene TRBV6-2 or TRBV6-3, with D possibly matching TRBD1 (6 bases). V was cut by 2 bases and J by 7 bases, with 11 bases left in between. Germline V CDR1 and CDR2: MNHEY, SVGEGT. The CDR3 has 13 amino acids. CDR3 loop: CASSYGGVSGYTF. The CDR3 DNA reads as TGTGCCAGCAGTTACGGGGGCGTAAGTGGCTACACCTTC.

The sample holds many counts of this clonotype. The V call is TRBV6-6, the J call TRBJ2-7; TRBD1 might be the D (6 bases). This CDR3 region has 17 residues. Germline CDR1 reads MNHNY; CDR2 reads SVGAGI (reference sequence). V was trimmed by 0 bases and J by 3 bases, leaving 18 bases between them. The CDR3 bases are TGTGCCAGCAGTTACTCGTTCGTTGGACAGCGAGACTACGAGCAGTACTTC. This gives the protein CASSYSFVGQRDYEQYF.

There are many counts of this clonotype. The chain recombines TRBV11-3 with TRBJ1-1; TRBD1 matches at 8 bases. The ends lost 5 bases at V and 5 bases at J; junction bases unmatched: 10. This CDR3 is 15 amino acids long. Germline V gene lookup returns CDR1 SGHNT and CDR2 YENEEA. The CDR3 DNA reads TGTGCCAGCAGCCCCACCGGACAGGGTGCAACTGAAGCTTTCTTT. This sequence encodes CASSPTGQGATEAFF.

This clonotype was counted at least ten times. V gene TRBV7-2 combines with J gene TRBJ2-7; D is possibly TRBD1 or TRBD2 (5 bases each). This CDR3 comprises 16 residues. Germline V gene lookup returns CDR1 SGHTA and CDR2 FQGNSA. V lost 5 bases and J lost 7, with 24 bases in between. CDR3 in DNA: TGTGCCAGCAGCCGAGCGTCCGGGACGGCGGGTGTGGAGCAGTACTTC. Residues: CASSRASGTAGVEQYF.

As regards this clonotype: A much larger clonotype is one base distant, so this may be a read error. This chain connects TRBV6-1 to TRBJ2-7; D is perhaps TRBD1 (6 bases). The CDR3 has 15 residues. Germline CDR1 MNHNS, CDR2 SASEGT. Trimming took 2 bases from V and 8 from J, leaving 19 bases between them. CDR3 region: CASSEIRQGLGKQYF. CDR3 sequence (DNA): TGTGCCAGCAGTGAAATCCGGCAGGGGTTAGGCAAGCAGTACTTC.

The chain has TRBV12-5 and TRBJ2-1; TRBD2 agrees at 8 bases. After removal of 8 bases from V and 4 bases from J, the junction contained 10 bases not matched to a gene. Germline V lookup: CDR1 LGHNT, CDR2 FRNRAP. The CDR3 is 15 residues long. CDR3 region: CASFPSSGGYNEQFF. The DNA of the CDR3 is TGTGCTAGTTTCCCCTCCAGCGGGGGATACAATGAGCAGTTCTTC.

In this sample, this clonotype turned up a few times. The chain combines TRBV4-2 with TRBJ2-3, with 11 positions matching TRBD1. The germline V gene has CDR1 LGHNA and CDR2 YNFKEQ. The ends lost 6 bases at V and 0 bases at J; junction bases unmatched: 8. This CDR3 region has 17 residues. CDR3 DNA: TGTGCCAGCAGGACAGGACAGGGGGCGCGAAGCACAGATACGCAGTATTTT. This translates into CASRTGQGARSTDTQYF.

This clonotype was counted ten times or more. V is TRBV29-1 and J is TRBJ1-1; D unresolved. V lost 1 base and J 4 bases, leaving 10 bases between the germline ends. Germline CDR1 SQVTM, CDR2 ANQGSEA. The CDR3 totals 13 residues. The CDR3: CSVEVEAGTEAFF. The CDR3 bases are TGCAGCGTTGAAGTTGAGGCGGGCACTGAAGCTTTCTTT.

The sample holds many counts of this clonotype. V gene TRBV7-2 combines with J gene TRBJ1-5; 8 positions match TRBD1. After removal of 5 bases from V and 9 bases from J, the junction contained 9 bases not matched to a gene. Germline assignment: CDR1 SGHTA and CDR2 FQGNSA. The CDR3 runs 14 residues. CDR3 coding DNA: TGTGCCAGCAGCCAAGGGACAGGCATATCGCCCCAGCATTTT. This sequence encodes CASSQGTGISPQHF.

This chain connects TRBV20-1 to TRBJ2-7, with 7 bases aligning to TRBD2. CDR1 and CDR2 from the germline V gene are DFQATT and SNEGSKA (reference sequence). The CDR3 is 15 amino acids. Losses at the gene ends were 0 bases for V and 3 bases for J; bases not matched to a gene: 8. CDR3 DNA sequence: TGCAGTGCTAGAGACCTAGCGGACATTCACTACGAGCAGTACTTC. This codes for CSARDLADIHYEQYF.

The V and J genes are TRBV20-1 and TRBJ2-5; TRBD1 agrees at 8 bases. The trim removed 2 bases at V and 0 bases at J, leaving 8 bases unmatched. The CDR3 extends over 16 amino acids. Per the germline V gene, CDR1 is DFQATT and CDR2 is SNEGSKA (reference sequence). CDR3 residues: CSARIYRGADQETQYF. The CDR3 DNA is TGCAGTGCTAGAATTTACAGGGGGGCGGACCAAGAGACCCAGTACTTC.

The CDR3 bases are TGTGCCAACTATCTCGGACAGGGGGCTTTAGAGCAGTACTTC. Translation: CANYLGQGALEQYF. The chain couples TRBV5-8 to TRBJ2-7; 11 bases line up with TRBD1. Per germline, CDR1 SGHTS and CDR2 YDEGEE. The CDR3 is 14 amino acids. The trim removed 9 bases at V and 7 bases at J, leaving 12 bases unmatched.

V is TRBV19 and J is TRBJ2-1, with 7 bases matching TRBD1. The CDR3 is made up of 15 amino acids. Losses at the gene ends were 7 bases for V and 7 bases for J; bases not matched to a gene: 13. In germline, CDR1 is LNHDA, CDR2 SQIVND (reference sequence). The CDR3 DNA follows: TGTGCCAGTATACGACAGGGCGCTGGTCCAAATGAGCAGTTCTTC. Amino acid sequence: CASIRQGAGPNEQFF.

This clonotype showed up just a few times. This chain links TRBV29-1 with TRBJ1-2; 7 bases agree with TRBD1. Trimming removed 1 base from V and 4 bases from J; junction bases left unmatched: 12. Germline assignment: CDR1 SQVTM and CDR2 ANQGSEA. The CDR3 is made up of 16 amino acids. The CDR3 nucleotides read TGCAGCGTTGAAGGAGGGTCAGGGGGAGATAGCTATGGCTACACCTTC. Protein: CSVEGGSGGDSYGYTF.

The V call is TRBV20-1, the J call TRBJ2-3; TRBD2 aligns across 14 bases. The CDR3 runs to 16 residues. Germline CDR1 and CDR2: DFQATT and SNEGSKA (reference sequence). V gave up 5 bases and J gave up 3 bases; unmatched junction bases: 7. Here the CDR3 reads CSAARLAGGPTDTQYF. The CDR3 DNA follows: TGCAGTGCTGCCCGACTAGCGGGGGGGCCGACAGATACGCAGTATTTT.

J is TRBJ2-3 and V is TRBV4-3; possibly TRBD1 for D (6 bases). CDR1 and CDR2 from the germline V gene are LGHNA and YSLEER. CDR3 length: 16 amino acids. Trimming pared 0 bases from V and 3 bases from J, leaving 13 bases between. Here the CDR3 reads CASSQDGAGVTDTQYF. The CDR3 nucleotides are TGCGCCAGCAGCCAAGATGGGGCAGGGGTTACAGATACGCAGTATTTT.

The V call is TRBV7-8, the J call TRBJ2-2; D might be TRBD1 or TRBD2, each matching 5 bases. Per the germline V gene, CDR1 is SGHVS and CDR2 is FQNEAQ. Trimming took 5 bases from V and 0 from J, leaving 10 bases between them. The CDR3 totals 15 residues. The CDR3 is CASSPGPTNTGELFF. CDR3 in DNA: TGTGCCAGCAGCCCGGGACCTACGAACACCGGGGAGCTGTTTTTT.

This clonotype was recorded a few times. The CDR3 region is CASSLRDSNSNQPQHF. The CDR3 nucleotides read TGTGCCAGCAGCTTAAGGGACAGCAATAGCAATCAGCCCCAGCATTTT. The J gene is TRBJ1-5, the V gene TRBV6-1; 7 bases fit TRBD1. This CDR3 has 16 residues. Germline assignment: CDR1 MNHNS and CDR2 SASEGT. Trimming cost V 6 bases and J 0 bases; bases outside gene matches: 8.

The V call is TRBV19, the J call TRBJ2-7, with a weak D call TRBD2 (5 bases). The germline CDR1 and CDR2 sequences are LNHDA and SQIVND (reference sequence). The CDR3 totals 15 residues. Trimming removed 5 bases at V and 2 bases at J, with 16 bases between. CDR3 residues: CASSYVAGLTYEQYF. CDR3 nucleotide sequence: TGTGCCAGTAGTTATGTGGCAGGACTTACCTACGAGCAGTACTTC.

This clonotype was observed a handful of times. For the CDR3, the DNA is TGTGCCAGTAGTGATTGGGGTTTGAACACTGAAGCTTTCTTT. This codes for CASSDWGLNTEAFF. The V call is TRBV19, the J call TRBJ1-1; D is unclear. The CDR3 length is 14 residues. Trimming pared 5 bases from V and 0 bases from J, leaving 10 bases between. CDR1 and CDR2 from the germline V gene are LNHDA and SQIVND (reference sequence).

This clonotype occurred a few times. The chain links TRBV12-3 or TRBV12-4 to TRBJ2-2; D remains ambiguous. The V end was cut by 5 bases, the J end by 3 bases, with 4 bases between. The CDR3 contains 12 residues. This CDR3 reads CASSRDTGELFF. Written as DNA, the CDR3 is TGTGCCAGCAGTCGAGACACCGGGGAGCTGTTTTTT.

The sample holds a few counts of this clonotype. The V and J genes are TRBV6-6 and TRBJ2-7; 7 nucleotides line up with TRBD1. Germline V gene lookup returns CDR1 MNHNY and CDR2 SVGAGI (reference sequence). The length of the CDR3 is 16 residues. Germline trimming cut 0 bases from V and 0 bases from J; bases unmatched to any gene: 5. The CDR3 loop reads CASSYSTRDSSYEQYF. The CDR3 coding sequence is TGTGCCAGCAGTTACTCGACGAGGGACAGCTCCTACGAGCAGTACTTC.

This clonotype was detected only a few times. This sequence joins TRBV5-1 and TRBJ2-5; possible D gene TRBD1, 6 bases. This CDR3 is 12 amino acids long. Germline V gene sequence: CDR1 SGHRS, CDR2 YFSETQ. Trimming removed 0 bases from V and 12 bases from J, with 12 bases in between. The CDR3: CASSLGTGSKYF. The CDR3 DNA follows: TGCGCCAGCAGCTTGGGCACAGGGAGTAAGTACTTC.

This clonotype was seen at least ten times. The chain joins TRBV2 to TRBJ1-6, with D possibly TRBD1 on 5 matching bases. CDR1 is SNHLY, CDR2 FYNNEI, per germline. The CDR3 has 15 residues. The V gene lost 3 bases and the J gene lost 9 bases, with 15 bases spanning the gap. The CDR3: CASSERGPRGSPLHF. Written as DNA, the CDR3 is TGTGCCAGCAGTGAGAGAGGGCCGAGGGGTTCACCCCTCCACTTT.

This clonotype was found a few times. The rearrangement links TRBV4-3 to TRBJ1-1; possible D gene TRBD1, 5 bases. Trimming removed 0 bases at V and 1 base at J, with 21 bases between. Per germline, CDR1 LGHNA and CDR2 YSLEER. This CDR3 comprises 19 residues. CDR3 amino acids: CASSQDIVGRAPGNTEAFF. CDR3 DNA: TGCGCCAGCAGCCAAGATATCGTCGGCAGGGCCCCCGGGAACACTGAAGCTTTCTTT.